This paragraph covers one TCR beta chain sequence. There are many counts of this clone. The clone's antigen remains unknown. No base qualities exist here, and no much larger clone lies one base off it. The collaborating institutions used their own protocols to collect whole blood in K2EDTA tubes. For TCRbeta analysis, collaborators shipped samples in one of three forms: frozen whole blood, isolated PBMCs, or DNA extracted from either of those sample types. Including cysteine and phenylalanine, the CDR3 has 15 amino acids. Only CDR3 DNA remains: 45 bases, in frame from the first base. For CDR1 and CDR2, the germline V gene (reference sequence) lists SGHNT and YYREEE. V has 5 bases trimmed and J has 7 bases trimmed; junction bases matching no gene number 9. The data were taken from a study of blood T cell repertoires in COVID-19 (dated by TCRdb to the early 2020s). Turning to the overall study: Collaborator samples came from the United States, Italy and Spain and covered acute and convalescent phases of COVID-19. The prospective study material was composed of cDNA or gDNA derived from T cells, B-cell-depleted T cells, or PBMCs. Deeply sampled blood TCRbeta repertoires from subjects exposed to, actively infected with, or recovered from COVID-19 were included in the dataset. The repertoires were made available in a free public database intended to serve as a resource for research on the immune response to SARS-CoV-2. Samples came from the ongoing ImmuneRACE study (first 160 participants) plus 1,254 subjects from 6 global collaborators. The sample metadata nearly always contained a de-identified subject ID, COVID-19 status, age in years and sex. Where HLA class I and class II types were available, the types were taken from metadata supplied by the sample provider, not from assay-based typing.

TCRbeta CDR3 regions were amplified from genomic DNA by means of the immunoSEQ Assay, a bias-controlled multiplex PCR. As for the authors' bioinformatics: Nucleated cell counts per sample were estimated from amplification of reference gene primers within the assay. To quantify the absolute abundance of each unique TCRbeta CDR3 rearrangement, sequence reads were collapsed and filtered. Productive Simpson clonality was computed per sample as the square root of Simpson's diversity index over productive rearrangements. Imported from immuneACCESS, the table was reduced by TCRdb to in-frame sequences with V and J called. These copies leave out some clones; in studies compared against another copy, an unresolved V gene accounts for under half, and the cause of the remainder is not known. V, J and clone size are those of that table, while D and trimming were read from the DNA. The sample table contains some 74,000 clones; only one count was recorded for 88% of them. The top ten hold approximately 28% of the sample.

Overall study results and their limits: The amount of clinical and demographic metadata varied by source and participant and was provided uncurated.

Sequencing was done on a sample of peripheral blood. The receptor comes from a man aged 45 to 65 with acute or convalescent COVID-19. Recombination connected TRBV5-4 to TRBJ1-6; 7 junctional bases match TRBD1. The CDR3 protein: CASRPRQGGNSPLHF. The nucleotide sequence reads TGTGCCAGCAGACCACGACAGGGTGGCAATTCACCCCTCCACTTT.